This T cell receptor beta chain was identified during a study of blood T cell repertoires in COVID-19. For the study at large: Specimens from acute and convalescent COVID-19 originated in the United States, Italy and Spain.

As handled by the study authors: By means of reference gene primer amplification, nucleated cell counts were estimated. Measured with immunoSEQ multiplex PCR; TCRdb has only the in-frame clones, and not every one. Clonal size and the V and J genes are those of that table, whereas D and trimming came from the DNA. The sample shows almost 55,000 clones, around nine tenths of them seen only once. The sequence derives from a middle-aged woman with active COVID-19. Input material: peripheral blood.

CDR3 residues: CASSQELTGELFF. CDR3 DNA sequence: TGTGCCAGCAGCCAAGAACTCACCGGGGAGCTGTTTTTT. The rearrangement uses TRBV14 and TRBJ2-2; D gene unclear. This CDR3 is 13 amino acids long. The V gene's germline CDR1 is SGHDN and CDR2 FVKESK. Deletions cut 0 bases from V and 4 bases from J, with 3 bases between.